This T cell receptor beta chain comes out of a study of Ad26.COV2.S vaccination and SARS-CoV-2 variants. Looking at the study overall: Vaccine-arm donor from the placebo-controlled COV1001 Ad26.COV2.S trial. Intramuscular Ad26.COV2.S at 5x10^10 or 1x10^11 viral particles. Study-level results: Substantial post-vaccination breadth of spike-specific CD8+ and CD4+ T cell responses was reported.

As for this clone: The antigen is unknown.

TCRdb's table, derived via immunoSEQ multiplex PCR, lists solely in-frame clones and lacks some. The sample holds around 450,000 clones; about 93% are singletons and the top ten take 12%. Treatment meaning: 15 to 20 received Ad26.COV2.S at low or high dose, single or two shots; about 5 received placebo; per-sample allocation not given. The study sampled participants on day 63 after the first vaccine or placebo injection. Its platform was an Ad26 vector, and its expressed antigen was Wuhan-strain SARS-CoV-2 spike. The CDR3 length is 17 residues. The V gene's germline CDR1 is SGDLS and CDR2 YYNGEE. Deletions cut 0 bases from V and 3 bases from J, with 18 bases between.

The clonotype was recovered from a person aged 18-60 years who received the Ad26.COV2.S COVID-19 vaccine or a placebo. The chain uses TRBV9 and TRBJ1-1; D uncertain. Source: peripheral blood, taken in a trial of Ad26.COV2.S vaccine versus placebo. CDR3 residues: CASSVVQVGSWHTEAFF. CDR3 in DNA: TGTGCCAGCAGCGTAGTGCAGGTGGGCAGTTGGCACACTGAAGCTTTCTTT.